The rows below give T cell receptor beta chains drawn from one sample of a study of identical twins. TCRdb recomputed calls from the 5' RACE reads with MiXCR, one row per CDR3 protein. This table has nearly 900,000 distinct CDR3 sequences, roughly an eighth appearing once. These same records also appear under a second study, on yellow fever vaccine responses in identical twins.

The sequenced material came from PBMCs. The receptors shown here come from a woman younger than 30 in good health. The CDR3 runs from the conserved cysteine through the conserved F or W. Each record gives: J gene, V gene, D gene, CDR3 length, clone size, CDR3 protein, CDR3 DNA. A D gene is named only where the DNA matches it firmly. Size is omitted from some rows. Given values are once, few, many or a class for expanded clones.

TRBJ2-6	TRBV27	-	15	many	CASSLWGSGANVLTF	TGTGCCAGCAGTTTATGGGGGTCTGGGGCCAACGTCCTGACTTTC
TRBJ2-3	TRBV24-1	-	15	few	CATSDLGQGTDTQYF	TGTGCCACCAGTGATTTGGGGCAGGGCACAGATACGCAGTATTTT
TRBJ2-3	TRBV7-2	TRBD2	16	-	CASSLGTSGRGDTQYF	TGTGCCAGCAGCTTAGGGACTAGCGGGAGGGGAGATACGCAGTATTTT
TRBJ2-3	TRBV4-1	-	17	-	CASSQFWTPRRLDTQYF	TGCGCCAGCAGCCAATTCTGGACTCCACGGAGGTTGGATACGCAGTATTTT
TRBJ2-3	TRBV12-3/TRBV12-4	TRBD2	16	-	CASSSPIAGGTDTQYF	TGTGCCAGCAGCTCCCCTATAGCGGGGGGTACGGATACGCAGTATTTT
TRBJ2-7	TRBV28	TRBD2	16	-	CASSSATSASSYEQYF	TGTGCCAGCAGTTCGGCAACTAGCGCTAGCTCCTACGAGCAGTACTTC
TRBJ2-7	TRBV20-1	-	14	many	CSASIQGSSYEQYF	TGCAGTGCTAGTATCCAGGGGAGCTCCTACGAGCAGTACTTC
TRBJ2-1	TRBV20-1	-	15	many	CSARGRLGSYNEQFF	TGCAGTGCTAGGGGCAGACTGGGCTCCTACAATGAGCAGTTCTTC
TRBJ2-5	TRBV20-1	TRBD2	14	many	CSASAGEIQETQYF	TGCAGTGCTTCAGCGGGGGAGATCCAAGAGACCCAGTACTTC
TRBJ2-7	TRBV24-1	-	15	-	CATSDSGSIGYEQYF	TGTGCCACCAGTGATTCTGGGTCGATCGGCTACGAGCAGTACTTC
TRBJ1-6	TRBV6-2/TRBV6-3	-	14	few	CASSYLFGGSPLHF	TGTGCCAGCAGTTACTTGTTCGGGGGATCACCCCTCCACTTT
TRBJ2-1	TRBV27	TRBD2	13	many	CASSLLAGDEQFF	TGTGCCAGCAGTTTATTAGCGGGAGATGAGCAGTTCTTC
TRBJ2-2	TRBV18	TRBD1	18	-	CASSPPAVGTENTGELFF	TGTGCCAGCTCACCACCGGCGGTCGGGACAGAGAACACCGGGGAGCTGTTTTTT
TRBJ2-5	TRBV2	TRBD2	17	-	CASSSTSAVAGGPLKYF	TGTGCCAGCAGCTCTACCTCGGCAGTAGCGGGGGGGCCATTGAAGTACTTC
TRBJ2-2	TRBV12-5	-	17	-	CASGLVTKEGNTGELFF	TGTGCTAGTGGTTTGGTAACGAAGGAGGGGAACACCGGGGAGCTGTTTTTT
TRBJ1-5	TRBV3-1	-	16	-	CASSQDREISNQPQHF	TGTGCCAGCAGCCAAGACAGGGAAATTAGCAATCAGCCCCAGCATTTT
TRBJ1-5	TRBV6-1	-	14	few	CASNEGSHNQPQHF	TGTGCCAGCAACGAGGGGAGCCACAATCAGCCCCAGCATTTT
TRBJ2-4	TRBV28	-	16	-	CASSPSSSGGQNIQYF	TGTGCCAGCAGCCCCAGTTCGTCAGGGGGGCAAAACATTCAGTACTTC
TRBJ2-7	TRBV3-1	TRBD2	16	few	CASSPRGSGSNYEQYF	TGTGCCAGCAGCCCCCGCGGTAGCGGGAGCAACTACGAGCAGTACTTC
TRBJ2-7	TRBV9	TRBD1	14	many	CASSVSQGAYEQYF	TGTGCCAGCAGCGTAAGTCAGGGGGCCTACGAGCAGTACTTC
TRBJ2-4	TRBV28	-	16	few	CASSSPSGSDGNIQYF	TGTGCCAGCAGTTCCCCTTCCGGGAGTGACGGAAACATTCAGTACTTC
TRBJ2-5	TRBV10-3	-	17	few	CAIRGGGRTSNQETQYF	TGTGCCATCAGGGGTGGGGGCCGGACCTCGAACCAAGAGACCCAGTACTTC
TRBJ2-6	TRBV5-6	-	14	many	CASSSSSGANVLTF	TGTGCCAGCAGCTCCTCCTCTGGGGCCAACGTCCTGACTTTC
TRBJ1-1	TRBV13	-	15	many	CASSLGGLLNTEAFF	TGTGCCAGCAGCTTAGGCGGGCTACTGAACACTGAAGCTTTCTTT
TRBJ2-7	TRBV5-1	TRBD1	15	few	CASSLAAGGYYEQYF	TGCGCCAGCAGCTTGGCGGCAGGGGGTTACTACGAGCAGTACTTC
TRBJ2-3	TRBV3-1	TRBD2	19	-	CASSLGVSLAGSFTDTQYF	TGTGCCAGCAGTTTAGGGGTCAGTCTAGCGGGGTCTTTCACAGATACGCAGTATTTT
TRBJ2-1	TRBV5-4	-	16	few	CASSPILAPNLNEQFF	TGTGCCAGCAGCCCCATCTTAGCGCCGAACCTCAATGAGCAGTTCTTC
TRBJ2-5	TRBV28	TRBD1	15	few	CASRGQTGVNRAQYF	TGTGCCAGCAGAGGTCAGACAGGGGTAAATAGGGCCCAGTACTTC
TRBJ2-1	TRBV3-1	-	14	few	CASSGIFGPLEQFF	TGTGCCAGCAGCGGTATCTTCGGGCCCCTTGAGCAGTTCTTC
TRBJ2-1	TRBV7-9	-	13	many	CASSSRPYNEQFF	TGTGCCAGCAGCTCTCGCCCCTACAATGAGCAGTTCTTC
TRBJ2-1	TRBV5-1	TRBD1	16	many	CASSPGQGELFTEQFF	TGCGCCAGCAGCCCAGGACAGGGGGAATTGTTCACTGAGCAGTTCTTC
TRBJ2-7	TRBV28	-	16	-	CASSSTPGKVIGEQYF	TGTGCCAGCAGCTCGACCCCGGGGAAGGTGATAGGCGAGCAGTACTTC
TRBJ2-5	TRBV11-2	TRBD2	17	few	CASSLVPSGRGGETQYF	TGTGCCAGCAGCTTAGTTCCTAGCGGGAGAGGCGGGGAGACCCAGTACTTC
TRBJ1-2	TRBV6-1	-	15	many	CASSEALQGGGGYTF	TGTGCCAGCAGTGAAGCGCTACAGGGCGGCGGGGGCTACACCTTC
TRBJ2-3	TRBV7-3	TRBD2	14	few	CASSLQGGPDTQYF	TGTGCCAGCAGCCTCCAGGGAGGGCCAGATACGCAGTATTTT
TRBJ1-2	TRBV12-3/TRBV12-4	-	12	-	CASLLGAYGYTF	TGTGCCAGCCTATTAGGGGCCTATGGCTACACCTTC
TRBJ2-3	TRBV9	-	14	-	CASSVAGSGDTQYF	TGTGCCAGCAGCGTAGCTGGGAGTGGTGATACGCAGTATTTT
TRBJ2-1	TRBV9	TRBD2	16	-	CASSARTSGRGNEQFF	TGTGCCAGCAGCGCCAGGACTAGCGGGAGGGGGAATGAGCAGTTCTTC
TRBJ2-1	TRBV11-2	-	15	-	CASSLVTSENNEQFF	TGTGCCAGCAGCTTAGTCACAAGCGAAAACAATGAGCAGTTCTTC
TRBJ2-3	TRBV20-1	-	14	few	CSARDDHRTDTQYF	TGCAGTGCTAGAGATGACCACCGCACAGATACGCAGTATTTT
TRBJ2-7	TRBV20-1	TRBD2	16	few	CSARRLAGGPPYEQYF	TGCAGTGCTAGAAGGCTAGCGGGAGGGCCCCCTTACGAGCAGTACTTC
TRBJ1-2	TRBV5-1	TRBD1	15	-	CASSLVGTGDYGYTF	TGCGCCAGCAGCTTGGTTGGTACAGGGGACTATGGCTACACCTTC
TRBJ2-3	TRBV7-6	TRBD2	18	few	CASSHQETSGRAPDTQYF	TGTGCCAGCAGCCACCAAGAGACTAGCGGGAGGGCCCCAGATACGCAGTATTTT
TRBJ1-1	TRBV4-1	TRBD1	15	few	CASSQGATGGPEAFF	TGCGCCAGCAGCCAAGGGGCCACAGGGGGCCCTGAAGCTTTCTTT
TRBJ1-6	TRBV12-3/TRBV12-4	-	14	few	CASRPDPGGSPLHF	TGTGCCAGCAGGCCCGACCCGGGGGGTTCACCCCTCCACTTT
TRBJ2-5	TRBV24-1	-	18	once	CATSDPTPLPLDKETQYF	TGTGCCACCAGTGACCCCACACCCCTGCCTCTAGATAAAGAGACCCAGTACTTC
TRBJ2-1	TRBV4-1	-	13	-	CASSQIQYNEQFF	TGCGCCAGCAGCCAAATACAGTACAATGAGCAGTTCTTC
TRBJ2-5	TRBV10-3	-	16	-	CAISESRNSNQETQYF	TGTGCCATCAGTGAGTCTAGGAACAGTAACCAAGAGACCCAGTACTTC
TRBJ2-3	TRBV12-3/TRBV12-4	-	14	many	CASSRGGITDTQYF	TGTGCCAGCTCAAGGGGGGGAATCACAGATACGCAGTATTTT
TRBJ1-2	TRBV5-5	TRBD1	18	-	CASSLGQGTRRDNYGYTF	TGTGCCAGCAGCTTGGGACAGGGGACTCGGCGAGATAACTATGGCTACACCTTC
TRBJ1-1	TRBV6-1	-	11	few	CASREGGSAFF	TGTGCCAGCAGGGAGGGAGGGAGCGCTTTCTTT
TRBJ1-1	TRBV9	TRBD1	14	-	CASSVTGGNTEAFF	TGTGCCAGCAGCGTAACAGGGGGGAACACTGAAGCTTTCTTT
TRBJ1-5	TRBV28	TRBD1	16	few	CASSLPGQTFNQPQHF	TGTGCCAGCAGTTTACCGGGACAGACTTTCAATCAGCCCCAGCATTTT